The entry below describes one TCR beta chain. One end of the junction fails to match germline, which may point to a read error. This CDR3 region has 17 residues. The germline V gene encodes CDR1 MNHEY and CDR2 SMNVEV (reference sequence). The entry originates in a study of patients and donors after allogeneic stem cell transplantation. TCRdb reprocessed the RT-PCR reads via MiXCR and lists one record per CDR3 protein. The repertoire holds tens of thousands of distinct CDR3 sequences, with 48% as singletons. The chain uses TRBV27 and TRBJ2-2; TRBD2 matches at 8 bases. This TCR was sampled from a human donor who was either an allogeneic HSCT recipient or a stem cell or donor lymphocyte infusion donor (not recorded which). It is not recorded whose cells these are; they may come from a transplant donor. Sequencing was performed on blood, either unsorted or a sorted T cell fraction (not recorded which). The CDR3, as DNA: TGTGCCAGCAGTCCATTTTCCGGGACTAGAATCACCGCGGAGCTGTTTTTT. Its translation: CASSPFSGTRITAELFF.